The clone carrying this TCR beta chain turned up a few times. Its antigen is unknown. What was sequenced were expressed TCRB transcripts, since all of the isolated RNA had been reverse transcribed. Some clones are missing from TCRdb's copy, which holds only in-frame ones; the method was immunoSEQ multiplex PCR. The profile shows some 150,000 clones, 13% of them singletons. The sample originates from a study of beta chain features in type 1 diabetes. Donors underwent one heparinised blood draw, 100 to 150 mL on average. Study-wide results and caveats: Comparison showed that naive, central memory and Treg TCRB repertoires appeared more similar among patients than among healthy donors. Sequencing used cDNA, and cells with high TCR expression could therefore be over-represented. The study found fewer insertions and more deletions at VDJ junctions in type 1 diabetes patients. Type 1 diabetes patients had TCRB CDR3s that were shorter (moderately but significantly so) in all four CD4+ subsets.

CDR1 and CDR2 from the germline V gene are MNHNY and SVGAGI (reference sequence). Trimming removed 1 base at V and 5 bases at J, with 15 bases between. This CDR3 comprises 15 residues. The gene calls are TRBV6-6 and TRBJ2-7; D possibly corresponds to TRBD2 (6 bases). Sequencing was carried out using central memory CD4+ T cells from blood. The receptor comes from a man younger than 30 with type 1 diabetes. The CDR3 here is CASSYYRERSDEQYF. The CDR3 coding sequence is TGTGCCAGCAGTTACTATCGGGAGCGTTCCGACGAGCAGTACTTC.